The 16 T cell receptor beta chains below all came from one sample that was sequenced in a study of shared clonotypes between healthy human individuals. This table comes from immunoSEQ multiplex PCR, and its TCRdb copy is limited to in-frame clones, with some not included. The sample includes about 1.5 million clones, about 98% of them seen just once. The sample comprised naive CD4+ T cells sorted from blood. Subset described: CD45RA+ positively selected. The origin of the receptors is a man aged 25 to 40 in good health.

The gene calls are TRBV9 and TRBJ2-1; the D gene is possibly TRBD1 (6 bases). V was pared by 4 bases and J by 0 bases, with 14 bases between. There are 16 residues in the CDR3. Germline loops: CDR1 SGDLS, CDR2 YYNGEE. The CDR3, as DNA: TGTGCCAGCAGCTCTAGGGGGAGTAACTCCTACAATGAGCAGTTCTTC. Its protein product is CASSSRGSNSYNEQFF.

The chain carries TRBV5-4 and TRBJ2-1; D gene unclear. V lost 4 bases and J lost 5, with 13 bases in between. There are 14 residues in the CDR3. Germline V gene sequence: CDR1 SGHNT, CDR2 YYREEE (reference sequence). The CDR3 here is CASSPQLAHNEQFF. CDR3 sequence (DNA): TGTGCCAGCAGCCCCCAGTTGGCCCACAATGAGCAGTTCTTC.

The CDR3: CSAAGPTKDQPQHF. In DNA, the CDR3 is TGCAGCGCAGCCGGGCCAACAAAGGATCAGCCCCAGCATTTT. V and J are TRBV29-1 and TRBJ1-5; D ambiguous. From germline, CDR1 is SQVTM and CDR2 ANQGSEA. This CDR3 comprises 14 residues. V lost 7 bases, J lost 5 bases, and 18 bases lay in between. Full variable domain (missing parts from reference TRBV29-1 and TRBJ1-5): SAVISQKPSRDICQRGTSLTIQCQVDSQVTMMFWYRQQPGQSLTLIATANQGSEATYESGFVIDKFPISRPNLTFSTLTVSNMSPEDSSIYLCSAAGPTKDQPQHFGDGTRLSIL.

The chain couples TRBV12-2 to TRBJ2-6; the table's D call, TRBD1, was not checked against the DNA. TRBV12-2 is termed a pseudogene. CDR3 size: 17 residues. DNA of the CDR3: TGTGCAAGTCGCTTCCCAGGCTACAGCTCTGGGGCCAACGTCCTGACTTTC. This gives the protein CASRFPGYSSGANVLTF.

The gene calls are TRBV11-3 and TRBJ1-1; 12 bases line up with TRBD1. V shed 5 bases and J 4 bases; nucleotides not matched to a gene: 11. Per the germline V gene, CDR1 is SGHNT and CDR2 is YENEEA. The CDR3 has 17 residues. CDR3 sequence: CASSKSRLGQGATEAFF. Written as DNA, the CDR3 is TGTGCCAGCAGCAAATCCAGGCTGGGACAGGGGGCCACTGAAGCTTTCTTT. Looking up the rest from reference TRBV11-3 and TRBJ1-1 gives the full variable domain: EAGVVQSPRYKIIEKKQPVAFWCNPISGHNTLYWYLQNLGQGPELLIRYENEEAVDDSQLPKDRFSAERLKGVDSTLKIQPAELGDSAVYLCASSKSRLGQGATEAFFGQGTRLTVV.

The V call is TRBV11-2, the J call TRBJ2-7, with D uncertain. The V gene lost 1 base and the J gene lost 4 bases, with 14 bases spanning the gap. There are 15 residues in the CDR3. Germline assignment: CDR1 SGHAT and CDR2 FQNNGV. CDR3 coding DNA: TGTGCCAGCAGCTTAGGGCCGCGGAGTGTATACGAGCAGTACTTC. Encoded protein: CASSLGPRSVYEQYF.

The DNA for the CDR3 is TGTGCCAGTAGTATAGAGGGGGGTTTGCATGAGCAGTTCTTC. Protein sequence: CASSIEGGLHEQFF. V is TRBV19 and J is TRBJ2-1; maybe TRBD2 (6 bases). Germline V gene lookup returns CDR1 LNHDA and CDR2 SQIVND (reference sequence). The V and J ends lost 0 bases and 8 bases respectively, with 11 bases between them. This CDR3 comprises 14 residues.

Note on this clone: This may stem from a read error, because a much larger clone lies one nucleotide away. The chain has TRBV5-1 and TRBJ2-5; 7 bases match TRBD1. The germline gives CDR1 SGHRS, CDR2 YFSETQ. V dropped 3 bases and J dropped 2; count of bases not matched to a gene: 1. There are 13 residues in the CDR3. CDR3 protein: CASSWDRQETQYF. The DNA for the CDR3 is TGCGCCAGCAGCTGGGACAGACAAGAGACCCAGTACTTC.

This chain's CDR3 is CASSPTTKGTEAFF. The CDR3 DNA reads as TGTGCCAGCTCACCAACTACTAAGGGCACTGAAGCTTTCTTT. The chain couples TRBV18 to TRBJ1-1, with D hard to call. The CDR3 extends over 14 amino acids. The V end was cut by 2 bases, the J end by 4 bases, with 11 bases between. CDR1 is KGHSH and CDR2 is LQKENI in the germline V gene. The whole variable domain, remainder taken from reference TRBV18 and TRBJ1-1, is NAGVMQNPRHLVRRRGQEARLRCSPMKGHSHVYWYRQLPEEGLKFMVYLQKENIIDESGMPKERFSAEFPKEGPSILRIQQVVRGDSAAYFCASSPTTKGTEAFFGQGTRLTVV.

The V gene is TRBV30, the J gene TRBJ1-2, with 9 positions matching TRBD1. Germline loops: CDR1 GTSNPN, CDR2 SVGIG (reference sequence). V shed 5 bases, J shed 4 bases, and the junction held 2 bases outside the gene matches. This CDR3 is built from 12 residues. The CDR3 protein is CAWGQGSYGYTF. The CDR3 coding sequence is TGTGCCTGGGGACAGGGGAGCTATGGCTACACCTTC.

This chain joins TRBV11-1 and TRBJ2-7; 8 bases line up with TRBD2. This CDR3 has 16 residues. V lost 4 bases to trimming and J lost 2 bases; unmatched junction nucleotides: 10. CDR1 and CDR2 from the germline V gene are SGHAT and FQDESV (reference sequence). CDR3 sequence: CASSSTLAGDPYEQYF. As DNA, the CDR3 is TGTGCCAGCAGCTCCACCCTAGCGGGTGATCCCTACGAGCAGTACTTC.

This rearrangement joins TRBV6-5 to TRBJ2-7, with 9 nucleotides matching TRBD2. The CDR3 is 15 amino acids. CDR1 is MNHEY and CDR2 is SVGAGI in the germline V gene. The J segment lost 0 bases and the V segment lost 2 bases, leaving 2 bases of the junction unmatched. CDR3 sequence reads: CASSYISGSSYEQYF. The DNA of the CDR3 is TGTGCCAGCAGTTACATTAGCGGGAGCTCCTACGAGCAGTACTTC.

This chain links TRBV20-1 with TRBJ1-2; D remains ambiguous. Trimming left V 0 bases short and J 8 bases short, with 7 bases between. This CDR3 spans 11 amino acids. Germline loops: CDR1 DFQATT, CDR2 SNEGSKA (reference sequence). The CDR3 region is CSARDSGGYTF. CDR3 DNA sequence: TGCAGTGCTAGAGATTCGGGCGGCTACACCTTC.

The gene calls are TRBV5-4 and TRBJ2-4; 8 bases are shared with TRBD1. This CDR3 is built from 14 residues. The V segment lost 3 bases and the J segment 2 bases; nucleotides outside the gene matches: 1. Germline values: CDR1 SGHNT, CDR2 YYREEE (reference sequence). Here the CDR3 DNA reads TGTGCCAGCAGCTCCAGGGGGCCCAAAAACATTCAGTACTTC. This codes for CASSSRGPKNIQYF. The variable domain in full, with the rest retrieved from reference TRBV5-4 and TRBJ2-4, is ETGVTQSPTHLIKTRGQQVTLRCSSQSGHNTVSWYQQALGQGPQFIFQYYREEENGRGNFPPRFSGLQFPNYSSELNVNALELDDSALYLCASSSRGPKNIQYFGAGTRLSVL.

The rearrangement links TRBV25-1 to TRBJ2-7; 8 bases agree with TRBD1. The CDR3 is 15 residues long. Germline assignment: CDR1 MGHDK and CDR2 SYGVNS. Trimming took 2 bases from V and 5 from J; bases not matched to a gene: 8. CDR3 sequence reads: CASSEMRQGINEQYF. The CDR3 nucleotides read TGTGCCAGCAGTGAAATGCGACAGGGGATCAACGAGCAGTACTTC.

The chain employs TRBV14 and TRBJ1-3, with 10 bases matching TRBD1. The CDR3 loop spans 18 amino acids. Germline assignment: CDR1 SGHDN and CDR2 FVKESK. The V segment lost 4 bases and the J segment 0 bases; nucleotides outside the gene matches: 9. DNA of the CDR3: TGTGCCAGCAGCCCGGACAGGGGGGCGATTCACTCTGGAAACACCATATATTTT. Translation: CASSPDRGAIHSGNTIYF.